This T cell receptor beta chain was obtained from a study of early T cells in non-severe SARS-CoV-2 infection (dated by TCRdb to the early 2020s). Broadly, across the study: Because TCR sequencing relied on bulk RNA taken from unsorted whole blood, pairing of alpha and beta chains was not possible. Summary of the overall study and its limitations: VDJdb matching was skewed toward anti-spike CD8 responses and likely underestimated virus-specific expansions by missing private and CD4 specificities.

Its CDR3 holds 14 amino acids, cysteine through phenylalanine. Just the 42-base CDR3 DNA is kept, in frame starting at base 1. Reading the germline V gene gives CDR1 MDHEN and CDR2 SYDVKM. The junction carries 12 bases between V and J, which are trimmed by 7 bases and 0 bases respectively. Set within a cohort of healthcare workers in London, UK, this nested case-control study involved weekly PCR testing of nasopharyngeal swabs along with blood sampling. Healthcare workers were recruited during the week of the UK lockdown, between 23 and 31 March 2020, and followed weekly for up to about 15 weeks. The library came from 5' RACE. TCRdb names NextSeq 500 as the instrument used. Unique molecular identifiers were attached to individual cDNA molecules in the TCR library protocol so that sequencing error and PCR bias could be corrected. Both TCR alpha and beta chains were sequenced, and tight co-correlation was observed between alpha and beta sequence abundances in each sample. The authors' analysis ran thus. Decombinator V4 was used to annotate the V gene, J gene and CDR3 of the TCR sequences. TCRs were defined as expanded if a significant change between any two time points was detected under a Poisson model with p below 0.0001. TCR abundances were normalised to the total number of TCRs sequenced per sample and expressed as counts per million. MAIT TCRs were defined by TRAV1-2 paired with TRAJ12, TRAJ20 or TRAJ33, and iNKT TCRs by TRAV10 paired with TRAJ18. VDJdb, accessed 1 November 2021, was searched for CMV, EBV and SARS-CoV-2 annotated TCRs, excluding TCRs annotated for multiple antigens. TCRdb redid the processing of the public reads, applying fastp at Q25 and MiXCR, and retained in-frame beta chains. All rows with the same CDR3 protein become a single entry with the most common DNA and genes. The V and J calls reflect TCRdb's pipeline rather than the authors' work. This sample comprises about 70,000 distinct CDR3 sequences, 5% of them detected only once. Approximately 7.4% of the sample is held by the ten biggest clonotypes.

This clonotype was picked up many times. Its antigen is currently not known. No much larger clone exists at a distance of one base, and base qualities are not known. This receptor was taken from an adult who was a healthcare worker with PCR-confirmed SARS-CoV-2 infection or an uninfected control (not recorded which). The chain is made from TRBV28 and TRBJ1-1; no confident D gene assignment can be made. Sequenced here: whole blood, sampled at baseline. The CDR3 protein: CASTLGSMNTEAFF. The DNA sequence is given as TGTGCCAGCACTCTTGGGTCCATGAACACTGAAGCTTTCTTT.